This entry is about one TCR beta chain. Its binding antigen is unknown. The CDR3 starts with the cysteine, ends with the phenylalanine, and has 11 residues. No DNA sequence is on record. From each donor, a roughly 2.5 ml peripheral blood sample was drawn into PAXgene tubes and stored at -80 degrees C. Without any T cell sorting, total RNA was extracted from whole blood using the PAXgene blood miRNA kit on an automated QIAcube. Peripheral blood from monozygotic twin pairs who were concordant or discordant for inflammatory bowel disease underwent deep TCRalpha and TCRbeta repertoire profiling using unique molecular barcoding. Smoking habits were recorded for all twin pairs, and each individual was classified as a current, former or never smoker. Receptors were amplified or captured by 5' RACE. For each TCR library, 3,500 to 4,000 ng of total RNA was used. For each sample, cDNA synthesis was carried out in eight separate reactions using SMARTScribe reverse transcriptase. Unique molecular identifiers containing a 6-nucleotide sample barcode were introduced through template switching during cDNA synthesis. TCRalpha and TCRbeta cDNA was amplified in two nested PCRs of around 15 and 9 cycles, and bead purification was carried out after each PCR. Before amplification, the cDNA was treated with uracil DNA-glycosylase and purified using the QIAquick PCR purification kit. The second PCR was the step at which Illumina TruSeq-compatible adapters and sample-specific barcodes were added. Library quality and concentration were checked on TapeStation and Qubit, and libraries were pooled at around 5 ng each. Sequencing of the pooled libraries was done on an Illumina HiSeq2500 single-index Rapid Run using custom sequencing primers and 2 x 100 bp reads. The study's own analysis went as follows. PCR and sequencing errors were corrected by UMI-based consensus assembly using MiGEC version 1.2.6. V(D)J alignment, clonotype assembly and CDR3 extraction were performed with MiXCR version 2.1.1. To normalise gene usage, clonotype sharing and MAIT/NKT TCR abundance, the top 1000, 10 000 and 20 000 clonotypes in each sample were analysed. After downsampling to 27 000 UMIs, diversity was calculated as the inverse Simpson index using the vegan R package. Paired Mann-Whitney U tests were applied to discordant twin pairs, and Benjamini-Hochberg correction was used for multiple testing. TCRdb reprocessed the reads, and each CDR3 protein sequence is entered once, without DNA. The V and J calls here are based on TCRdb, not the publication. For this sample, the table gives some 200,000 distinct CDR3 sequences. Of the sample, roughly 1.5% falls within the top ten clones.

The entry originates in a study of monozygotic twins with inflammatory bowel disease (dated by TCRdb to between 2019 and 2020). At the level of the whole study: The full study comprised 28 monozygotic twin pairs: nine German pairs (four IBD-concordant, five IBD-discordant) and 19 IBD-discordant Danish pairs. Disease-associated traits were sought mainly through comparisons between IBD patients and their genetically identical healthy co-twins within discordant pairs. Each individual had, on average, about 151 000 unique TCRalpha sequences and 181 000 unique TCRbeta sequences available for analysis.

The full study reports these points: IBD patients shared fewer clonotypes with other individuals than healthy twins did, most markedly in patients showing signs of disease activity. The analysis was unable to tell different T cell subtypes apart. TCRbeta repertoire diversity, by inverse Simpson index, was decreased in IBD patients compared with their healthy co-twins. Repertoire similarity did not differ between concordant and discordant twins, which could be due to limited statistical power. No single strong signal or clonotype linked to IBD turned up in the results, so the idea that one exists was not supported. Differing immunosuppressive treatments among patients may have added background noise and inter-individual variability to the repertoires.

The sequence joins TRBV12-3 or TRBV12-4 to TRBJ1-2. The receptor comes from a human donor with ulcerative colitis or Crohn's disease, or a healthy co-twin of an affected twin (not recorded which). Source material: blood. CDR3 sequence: CASSDQYGYTF.